This TCR beta chain derives from a study of CD8+ T cells in alopecia areata. Study outcomes and limitations: There were also resident alphabeta T cells of normal skin sequenced in scalp samples.

Germline V gives CDR1 SGDLS, CDR2 YYNGEE. CDR3 length: 16 amino acids. V shed 3 bases and J shed 1 base, with 13 bases lying between them. This clone was observed a handful of times. Its antigen remains unidentified. RNA was extracted and reverse transcribed into cDNA as the sequencing template. Sequenced by immunoSEQ multiplex PCR; TCRdb stores in-frame clones only, minus some. The table includes about 250,000 clones, about two thirds detected once. The sample consisted of CD4+ T cells sorted from blood, taken at week 0. This rearrangement joins TRBV9 to TRBJ2-2; weak D call: TRBD1 (5 bases). This clonotype was sampled from a human donor with alopecia areata. The CDR3 sequence is CASSGMGRENTGELFF. As DNA, the CDR3 is TGTGCCAGCAGCGGTATGGGCAGGGAGAACACCGGGGAGCTGTTTTTT.